The T cell receptor beta chain under discussion was sequenced for a study of cytomegalovirus exposure and HLA in healthy donors. Study-wide findings and caveats: There were 150 to 200 TCR beta chains listed as cytomegalovirus-associated. There were a few CMV-associated chains whose specificity for CMV antigens was confirmed in vitro. There were some public TCRs occurring in many donors, but most TCR sequences were rare.

Separate from the approximately 600-subject first cohort was the approximately 120-subject validation cohort, to which the donors belonged. Repertoires were generated with immunoSEQ multiplex PCR, while TCRdb's copy carries only in-frame clones and drops some. Of some 120,000 clones listed, 88% are singletons. Germline assignment: CDR1 MNHNY and CDR2 SVGAGI (reference sequence). The CDR3 totals 14 residues. Trimming took off 2 bases at V and 1 base at J, with 8 bases between the two ends. Remarks on this clone: Its matching antigen is unknown.

The chain links TRBV6-6 to TRBJ1-1, with D unclear. Sequenced material: PBMCs. The receptor comes from a young man in good health and CMV-seronegative. The CDR3 DNA reads as TGTGCCAGCAGTTACGTCGGAGGGAACACTGAAGCTTTCTTT. Protein sequence: CASSYVGGNTEAFF.